These 15 T cell receptor beta chains came from one sample sequenced in a study of human T cells and chemical hapten exposure. TCRdb re-called the RACE reads through MiXCR, storing one row per CDR3 protein. This sample has about 59,000 distinct CDR3 sequences; roughly 12% occur once, and the top ten carry 3% to 4.5%. Time point noted: pre-sensitization, week 0. The sample's treatment: therapeutic diphenylcyclopropenone sensitization with weekly scalp DPC. Sequencing used whole blood, obtained in connection with sensitization to the hapten diphenylcyclopropenone (DPC). The source is a woman aged 35 to 49 with alopecia areata. Some clones in this sample may be carry-over from other donors' samples.

This chain links TRBV29-1 with TRBJ1-1; D is ambiguous. Trimming cost V 4 bases and J 0 bases, with 9 bases left between them. The CDR3 runs 13 residues. CDR1 is SQVTM and CDR2 is ANQGSEA in the germline V gene. The CDR3 loop reads CSVVAGLNTEAFF. For the CDR3, the DNA is TGCAGCGTTGTAGCAGGACTGAACACTGAAGCTTTCTTT. The full variable domain, its missing parts supplied by reference TRBV29-1 and TRBJ1-1, is SAVISQKPSRDICQRGTSLTIQCQVDSQVTMMFWYRQQPGQSLTLIATANQGSEATYESGFVIDKFPISRPNLTFSTLTVSNMSPEDSSIYLCSVVAGLNTEAFFGQGTRLTVV.

The chain carries TRBV6-5 and TRBJ1-5; D is possibly TRBD1 (5 bases). Looked up from germline, CDR1 is MNHEY and CDR2 is SVGAGI. Trimming cost V 0 bases and J 6 bases, with 9 bases left between them. CDR3 length: 14 amino acids. CDR3 DNA: TGTGCCAGCAGTTACTCCGTCCAGGGTCAGCCCCAGCATTTT. This sequence encodes CASSYSVQGQPQHF.

The V and J genes are TRBV9 and TRBJ2-2; D is unresolved. Trimming cost V 6 bases and J 0 bases, with 6 bases left between them. The CDR3 extends over 13 amino acids. The germline gives CDR1 SGDLS, CDR2 YYNGEE. The CDR3 bases are TGTGCCAGCAAGCAACCGAACACCGGGGAGCTGTTTTTT. Translating it yields CASKQPNTGELFF. Complete variable domain (other parts from reference TRBV9 and TRBJ2-2): DSGVTQTPKHLITATGQRVTLRCSPRSGDLSVYWYQQSLDQGLQFLIQYYNGEERAKGNILERFSAQQFPDLHSELNLSSLELGDSALYFCASKQPNTGELFFGEGSRLTVL.

A few counts support this clonotype. The chain carries TRBV2 and TRBJ2-3; TRBD2 aligns across 10 bases. CDR1 and CDR2 (germline): SNHLY, FYNNEI. The V segment lost 4 bases and the J segment 1 base; nucleotides outside the gene matches: 8. The CDR3 runs to 17 residues. The CDR3 bases are TGTGCCAGCAGTGCCAGCGGGAGGGCCCGGGGCACAGATACGCAGTATTTT. Amino acids: CASSASGRARGTDTQYF.

This chain connects TRBV18 to TRBJ2-5, with D perhaps matching TRBD2 (5 bases). V was cut by 5 bases and J by 5 bases, with 12 bases left in between. This CDR3 has 13 amino acids. Germline V gives CDR1 KGHSH, CDR2 LQKENI. In DNA form, the CDR3 reads TGTGCCAGCTCATCGCCGCGGAGGGAGACCCAGTACTTC. Translating gives CASSSPRRETQYF.

This chain links TRBV5-4 with TRBJ2-1, with 9 bases aligning to TRBD1. The CDR3 sequence is 16 residues long. Germline values: CDR1 SGHNT, CDR2 YYREEE (reference sequence). V shed 3 bases, J shed 3 bases, and the junction held 7 bases outside the gene matches. The CDR3 nucleotides are TGTGCCAGCAGCTCACCCGGGACAGGGAACTACAATGAGCAGTTCTTC. As protein: CASSSPGTGNYNEQFF. The whole variable domain, filled in from reference TRBV5-4 and TRBJ2-1, reads ETGVTQSPTHLIKTRGQQVTLRCSSQSGHNTVSWYQQALGQGPQFIFQYYREEENGRGNFPPRFSGLQFPNYSSELNVNALELDDSALYLCASSSPGTGNYNEQFFGPGTRLTVL.

The table lists this clonotype with a few counts. This chain joins TRBV10-2 and TRBJ2-1, with 7 positions matching TRBD2. Germline V gene lookup returns CDR1 WSHSY and CDR2 SAAADI. Trimming removed 8 bases from V and 0 bases from J; junction bases left unmatched: 4. The CDR3 length is 14 residues. CDR3 nucleotide sequence: TGCGCCAGCGCAGGCGGGAGCTCCTACAATGAGCAGTTCTTC. Translation gives CASAGGSSYNEQFF.

This clonotype is medium-sized. The chain is built from TRBV30 and TRBJ1-2, with D hard to call. CDR1 and CDR2 from the germline V gene are GTSNPN and SVGIG (reference sequence). The length of the CDR3 is 10 residues. V was trimmed by 7 bases and J by 5 bases, leaving 8 bases between them. CDR3 coding DNA: TGTGCCTATCGCGGGTATGGCTACACCTTC. The encoded protein is CAYRGYGYTF.

V is TRBV7-2 and J is TRBJ2-3; no clear D. V dropped 2 bases and J dropped 0 bases, with 9 bases sitting between them. The CDR3 is 15 amino acids. The germline V gene encodes CDR1 SGHTA and CDR2 FQGNSA. The CDR3 loop is CASSLRDGSTDTQYF. The CDR3 DNA sequence: TGTGCCAGCAGCTTACGAGACGGCAGCACAGATACGCAGTATTTT.

V usage is TRBV2 and J usage is TRBJ2-7; D is possibly TRBD1 (6 bases). In germline, CDR1 is SNHLY, CDR2 FYNNEI. Trimming took off 7 bases at V and 0 bases at J, with 13 bases between the two ends. The CDR3 has 14 residues. In DNA, the CDR3 is TGTGCCAGCAAGCCAGGACAGAGCTCCTACGAGCAGTACTTC. Protein sequence: CASKPGQSSYEQYF.

This clonotype was counted at least ten times. In DNA form, the CDR3 reads TGCAGTGCTAGAGACCGGGTTAAGAACACTGAAGCTTTCTTT. The encoded protein is CSARDRVKNTEAFF. The chain has TRBV20-1 and TRBJ1-1; D unclear. The CDR3 consists of 14 residues. The germline gives CDR1 DFQATT, CDR2 SNEGSKA (reference sequence). Trimming stripped 0 bases from V and 1 base from J, with 9 bases between.

This chain connects TRBV4-1 to TRBJ2-1, with D possibly being TRBD1 (5 bases). Germline V gene lookup returns CDR1 MGHRA and CDR2 YSYEKL. The CDR3 is 14 residues long. Trimming cost V 0 bases and J 9 bases, with 12 bases left between them. The CDR3 here is CASSQDRGNGEQFF. The CDR3 DNA reads as TGCGCCAGCAGCCAAGATAGGGGTAACGGTGAGCAGTTCTTC.

In this sample, this clonotype turned up a few times. The V call is TRBV2, the J call TRBJ1-5; TRBD1 might be the D (6 bases). Germline CDR1 and CDR2: SNHLY and FYNNEI. This CDR3 is built from 13 residues. V lost 7 bases and J lost 2, with 9 bases in between. The CDR3 loop is CASNRAGNQPQHF. As DNA, the CDR3 is TGTGCCAGCAACAGGGCTGGCAATCAGCCCCAGCATTTT.

The chain links TRBV29-1 to TRBJ2-1; 7 bases map to TRBD2. Germline V gene lookup returns CDR1 SQVTM and CDR2 ANQGSEA. The trim removed 8 bases at V and 10 bases at J, leaving 8 bases unmatched. The CDR3 sequence is 11 residues long. Written as DNA, the CDR3 is TGCAGCTTCCACGGGGGAGGGGAGCAGTTCTTC. Translated, it gives CSFHGGGEQFF.

This clonotype is classed as medium-sized. The rearrangement links TRBV21-1 to TRBJ2-1; no check of the table's D call, TRBD1, against the DNA was made. TRBV21-1 is deemed a pseudogene. The CDR3 length is 20 residues. Here the CDR3 reads CASSKGSVRRGGSSYNEQFF. The CDR3 DNA sequence: TGTGCCAGCAGCAAAGGATCGGTGAGGCGGGGGGGGAGCTCCTACAATGAGCAGTTCTTC.